This TCR beta chain was sequenced in a study of T cells in Graves' hyperthyroidism and ophthalmopathy. Amplification of TCR beta CDR3 regions used RNA as the template. HTBI primers were employed in a first-round RT-PCR of the TCR CDR3. From the multiplex PCR reads, TCRdb called clonotypes with MiXCR, one entry per CDR3 protein. Here the sample spans fewer than 550,000 distinct CDR3 sequences, less than 20% being singletons. In this sample, this clonotype turned up a few times. Mismatch with germline at one junction end may stem from a read error. The length of the CDR3 is 15 residues. Germline V lookup: CDR1 ENHRY, CDR2 SYGVKD.

The J gene is TRBJ1-1, the V gene TRBV10-3; tentative D call: TRBD1 (6 bases). The receptor was derived from a woman aged 18-29 years with Graves' hyperthyroidism. Specimen: blood. As DNA, the CDR3 is TGTGCCGTCAGTGTGTTTCCAGGGGAGAACACTGAAGCTTTCTTT. Encoded protein: CAVSVFPGENTEAFF.